Detailed here is one T cell receptor (beta chain). Its matching antigen is unknown. The data are from a study of cytomegalovirus exposure and HLA in healthy donors. Overall study findings and caveats: The investigators catalogued 150 to 200 TCR beta chains as cytomegalovirus-associated. While the bulk of TCR sequences proved rare, some public TCRs turned up in many donors.

Some clones are missing from TCRdb's copy, which holds only in-frame ones; the method was immunoSEQ multiplex PCR. Among approximately 110,000 clones listed, roughly 94% were seen once. Germline V gives CDR1 SGHNT, CDR2 YYREEE (reference sequence). Trimming left V 2 bases short and J 6 bases short, with 9 bases between. The CDR3 loop spans 12 amino acids. Separate from the approximately 600-subject first cohort was the approximately 110-subject validation cohort, to which the donors belonged. The TCR comes from a young woman in good health and CMV-seronegative. The sample taken for sequencing was PBMCs. V and J are TRBV5-4 and TRBJ2-7; D possibly corresponds to TRBD1 (6 bases). The CDR3 DNA is TGTGCCAGCAGCTTCAGGGGCGGCGAGCAGTACTTC. It encodes CASSFRGGEQYF.